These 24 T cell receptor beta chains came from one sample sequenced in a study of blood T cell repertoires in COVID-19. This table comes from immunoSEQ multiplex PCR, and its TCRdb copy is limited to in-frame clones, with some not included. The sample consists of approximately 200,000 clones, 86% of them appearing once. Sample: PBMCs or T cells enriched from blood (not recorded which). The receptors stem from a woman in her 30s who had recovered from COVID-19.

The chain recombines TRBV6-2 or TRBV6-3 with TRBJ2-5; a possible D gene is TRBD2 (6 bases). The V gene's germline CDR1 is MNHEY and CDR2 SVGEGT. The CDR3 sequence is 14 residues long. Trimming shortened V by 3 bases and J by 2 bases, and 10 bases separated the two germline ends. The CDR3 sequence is CASSYWGRQETQYF. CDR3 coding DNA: TGTGCCAGCAGTTATTGGGGGAGGCAAGAGACCCAGTACTTC.

The CDR3 protein is CASSSDRGQAFF. In nucleotides, the CDR3 is TGTGCCAGCTCATCTGACAGGGGGCAAGCTTTCTTT. The J gene is TRBJ1-1, the V gene TRBV18, with 10 bases lining up with TRBD1. The CDR3 loop spans 12 amino acids. Germline V gene sequence: CDR1 KGHSH, CDR2 LQKENI. Trimming at V came to 5 bases and at J to 9 bases, leaving 3 bases not matched to a gene.

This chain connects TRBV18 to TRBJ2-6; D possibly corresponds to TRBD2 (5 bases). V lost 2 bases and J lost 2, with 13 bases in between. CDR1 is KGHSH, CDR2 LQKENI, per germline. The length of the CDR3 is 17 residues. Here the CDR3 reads CASSPEGRRAGANVLTF. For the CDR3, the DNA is TGTGCCAGCTCACCAGAGGGTAGAAGGGCTGGGGCCAACGTCCTGACTTTC.

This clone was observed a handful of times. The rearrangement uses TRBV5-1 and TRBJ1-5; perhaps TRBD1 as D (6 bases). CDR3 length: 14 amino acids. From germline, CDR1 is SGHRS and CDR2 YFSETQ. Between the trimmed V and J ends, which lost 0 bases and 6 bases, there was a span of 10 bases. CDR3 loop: CASSLAGVGQPQHF. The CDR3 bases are TGCGCCAGCAGCTTGGCAGGGGTTGGTCAGCCCCAGCATTTT.

In DNA form, the CDR3 reads TGTGCCAGCAGATATAGCGGGGCCGGCTCCTACGAGCAGTACTTC. Translation: CASRYSGAGSYEQYF. This chain joins TRBV28 and TRBJ2-7; 8 bases agree with TRBD2. The germline gives CDR1 MDHEN, CDR2 SYDVKM. This CDR3 comprises 15 residues. J gave up 0 bases and V 6 bases, and 7 bases lay outside the gene matches.

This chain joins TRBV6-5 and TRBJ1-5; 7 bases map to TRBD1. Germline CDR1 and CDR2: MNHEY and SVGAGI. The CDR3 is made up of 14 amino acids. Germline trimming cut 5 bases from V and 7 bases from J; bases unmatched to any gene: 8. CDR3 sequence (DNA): TGTGCCAGCAGTCTTCGACAGGGTGGCCAGCCCCAGCATTTT. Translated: CASSLRQGGQPQHF.

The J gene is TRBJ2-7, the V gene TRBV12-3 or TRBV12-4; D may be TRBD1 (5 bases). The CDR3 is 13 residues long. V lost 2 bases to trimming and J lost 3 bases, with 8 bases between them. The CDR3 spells CASSLPGNYEQYF. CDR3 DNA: TGTGCCAGCAGTTTACCAGGGAACTACGAGCAGTACTTC.

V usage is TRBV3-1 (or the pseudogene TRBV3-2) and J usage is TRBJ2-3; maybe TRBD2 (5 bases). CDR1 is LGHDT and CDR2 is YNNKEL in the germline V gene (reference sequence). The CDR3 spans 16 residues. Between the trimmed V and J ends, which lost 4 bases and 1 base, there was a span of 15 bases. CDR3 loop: CASSPLLGRRTDTQYF. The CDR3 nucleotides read TGTGCCAGCAGCCCGTTACTGGGGAGACGCACAGATACGCAGTATTTT.

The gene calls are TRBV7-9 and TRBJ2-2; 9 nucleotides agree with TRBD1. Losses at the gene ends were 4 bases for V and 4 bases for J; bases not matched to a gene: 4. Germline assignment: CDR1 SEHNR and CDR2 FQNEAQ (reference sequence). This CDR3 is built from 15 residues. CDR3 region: CASSSGTGTTGELFF. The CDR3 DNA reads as TGTGCCAGCAGCTCCGGGACAGGGACCACCGGGGAGCTGTTTTTT.

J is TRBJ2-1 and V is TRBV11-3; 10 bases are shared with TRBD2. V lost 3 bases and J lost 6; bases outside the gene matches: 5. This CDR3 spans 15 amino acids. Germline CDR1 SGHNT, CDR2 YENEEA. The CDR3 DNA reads TGTGCCAGCAGCTTTACTAGCGGGAATACCAATGAGCAGTTCTTC. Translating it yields CASSFTSGNTNEQFF.

In DNA form, the CDR3 reads TGTGCCAGCATCCCAGGGGGCTCATACGAGCAGTACTTC. It is translated as CASIPGGSYEQYF. The chain carries TRBV28 and TRBJ2-7, with 8 bases fitting TRBD1. Losses at the gene ends were 7 bases for V and 4 bases for J; bases not matched to a gene: 6. Germline-derived CDR1 and CDR2 are MDHEN and SYDVKM. The CDR3 has 13 residues.

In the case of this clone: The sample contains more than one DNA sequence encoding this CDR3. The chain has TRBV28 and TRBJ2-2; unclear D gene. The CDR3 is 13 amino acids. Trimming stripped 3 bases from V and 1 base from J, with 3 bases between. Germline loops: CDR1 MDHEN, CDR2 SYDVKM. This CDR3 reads CASSFRNTGELFF. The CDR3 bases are TGTGCCAGCAGTTTTAGGAACACCGGGGAGCTGTTTTTT.

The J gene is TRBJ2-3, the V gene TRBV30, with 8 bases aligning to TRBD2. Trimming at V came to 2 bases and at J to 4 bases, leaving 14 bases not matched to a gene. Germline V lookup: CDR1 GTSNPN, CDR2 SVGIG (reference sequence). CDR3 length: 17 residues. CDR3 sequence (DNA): TGTGCCTGGAGTCATGCTAGCGGGCCCGAAGGAGCAGATACGCAGTATTTT. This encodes CAWSHASGPEGADTQYF.

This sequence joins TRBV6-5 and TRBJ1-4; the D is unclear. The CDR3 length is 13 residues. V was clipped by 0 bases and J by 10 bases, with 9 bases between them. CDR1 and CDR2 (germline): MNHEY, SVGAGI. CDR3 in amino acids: CASSYSTLGKLFF. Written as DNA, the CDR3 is TGTGCCAGCAGTTACTCGACTTTAGGAAAACTGTTTTTT.

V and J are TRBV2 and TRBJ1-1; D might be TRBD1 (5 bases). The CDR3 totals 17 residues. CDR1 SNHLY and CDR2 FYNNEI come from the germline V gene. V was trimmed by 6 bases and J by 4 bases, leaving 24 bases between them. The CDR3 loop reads CASRGPWEQVYSTEAFF. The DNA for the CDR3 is TGTGCCAGCAGGGGTCCATGGGAACAGGTTTATAGCACTGAAGCTTTCTTT.

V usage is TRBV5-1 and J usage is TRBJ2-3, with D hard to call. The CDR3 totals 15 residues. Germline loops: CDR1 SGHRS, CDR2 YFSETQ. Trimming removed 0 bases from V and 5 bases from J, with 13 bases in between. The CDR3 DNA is TGCGCCAGCAGCTTGGTTTTGTCTAGTAGAGATACGCAGTATTTT. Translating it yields CASSLVLSSRDTQYF. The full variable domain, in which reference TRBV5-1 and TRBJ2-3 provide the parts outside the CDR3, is KAGVTQTPRYLIKTRGQQVTLSCSPISGHRSVSWYQQTPGQGLQFLFEYFSETQRNKGNFPGRFSGRQFSNSRSEMNVSTLELGDSALYLCASSLVLSSRDTQYFGPGTRLTVL.

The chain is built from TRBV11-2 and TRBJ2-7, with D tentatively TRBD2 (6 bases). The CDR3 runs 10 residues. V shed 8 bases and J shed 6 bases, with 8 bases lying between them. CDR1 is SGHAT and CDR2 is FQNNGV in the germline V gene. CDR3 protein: CASAGSEQYF. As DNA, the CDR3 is TGTGCCAGCGCGGGGAGCGAGCAGTACTTC.

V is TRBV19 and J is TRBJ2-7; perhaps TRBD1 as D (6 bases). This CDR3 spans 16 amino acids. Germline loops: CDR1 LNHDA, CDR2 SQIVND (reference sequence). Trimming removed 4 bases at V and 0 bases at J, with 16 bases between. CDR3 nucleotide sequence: TGTGCCAGTAGTACCCTCTTTAGGGGGACCTCCTACGAGCAGTACTTC. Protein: CASSTLFRGTSYEQYF.

CDR3: CASFKSSGRSGANVLTF. The CDR3 nucleotides are TGTGCCAGCTTTAAATCTTCAGGCCGCTCTGGGGCCAACGTCCTGACTTTC. The chain has TRBV28 and TRBJ2-6; D is unclear. The CDR3 sequence is 17 residues long. Between the trimmed V and J ends, which lost 8 bases and 0 bases, there was a span of 17 bases. The germline gives CDR1 MDHEN, CDR2 SYDVKM.

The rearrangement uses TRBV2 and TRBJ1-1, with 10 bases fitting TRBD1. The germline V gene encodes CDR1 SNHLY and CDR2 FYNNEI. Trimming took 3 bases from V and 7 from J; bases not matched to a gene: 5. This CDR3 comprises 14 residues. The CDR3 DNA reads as TGTGCCAGCAGTGAGACAGGGGGCTTAAGTGAAGCTTTCTTT. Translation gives CASSETGGLSEAFF.

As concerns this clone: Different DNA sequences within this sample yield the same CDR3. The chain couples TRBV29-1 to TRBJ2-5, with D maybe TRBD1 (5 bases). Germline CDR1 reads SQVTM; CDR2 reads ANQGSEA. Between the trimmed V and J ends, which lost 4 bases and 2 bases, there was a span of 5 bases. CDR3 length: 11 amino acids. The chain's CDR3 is CSVGQQETQYF. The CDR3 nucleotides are TGCAGCGTTGGACAGCAAGAGACCCAGTACTTC. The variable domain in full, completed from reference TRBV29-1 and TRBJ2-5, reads SAVISQKPSRDICQRGTSLTIQCQVDSQVTMMFWYRQQPGQSLTLIATANQGSEATYESGFVIDKFPISRPNLTFSTLTVSNMSPEDSSIYLCSVGQQETQYFGPGTRLLVL.

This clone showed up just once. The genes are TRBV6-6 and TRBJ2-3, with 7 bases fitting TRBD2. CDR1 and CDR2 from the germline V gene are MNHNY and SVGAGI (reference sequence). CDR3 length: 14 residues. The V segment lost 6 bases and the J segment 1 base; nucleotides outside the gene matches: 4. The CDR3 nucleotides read TGTGCCAGCAGGGAGCGGGAAGGCACAGATACGCAGTATTTT. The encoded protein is CASREREGTDTQYF.

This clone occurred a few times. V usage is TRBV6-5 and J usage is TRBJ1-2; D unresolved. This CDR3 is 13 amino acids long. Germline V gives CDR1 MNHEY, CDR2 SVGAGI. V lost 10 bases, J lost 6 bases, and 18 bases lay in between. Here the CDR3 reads CATQLPNSNGYTF. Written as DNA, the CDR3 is TGTGCCACCCAACTGCCCAATTCAAATGGCTACACCTTC.

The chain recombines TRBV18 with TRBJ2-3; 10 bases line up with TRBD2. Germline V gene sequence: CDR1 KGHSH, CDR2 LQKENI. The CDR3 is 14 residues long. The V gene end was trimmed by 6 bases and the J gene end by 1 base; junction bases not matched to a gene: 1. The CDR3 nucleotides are TGTGCCAGCTCCGGGACTAGCGGCACAGATACGCAGTATTTT. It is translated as CASSGTSGTDTQYF.